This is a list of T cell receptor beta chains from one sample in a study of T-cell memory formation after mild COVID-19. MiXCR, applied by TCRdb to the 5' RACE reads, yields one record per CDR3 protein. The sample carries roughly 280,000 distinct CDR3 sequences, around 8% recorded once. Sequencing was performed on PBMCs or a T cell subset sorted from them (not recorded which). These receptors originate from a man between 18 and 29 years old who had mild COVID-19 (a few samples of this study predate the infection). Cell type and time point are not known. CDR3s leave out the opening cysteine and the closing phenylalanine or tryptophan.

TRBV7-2	ASSLGLWRTGLNYGYT
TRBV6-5	ASSYVMNTGELF
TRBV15	ATSRPWDRANYGYT
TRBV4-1	ASSQGEGAWSYEQY
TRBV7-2	ASSYPIVSTDTQY
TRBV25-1	ASSTAGSNSPLH
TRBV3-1	ASSQFWETQY
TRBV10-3	ATLSRQGNYGYT
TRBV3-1	ASSPLRAGGEAF
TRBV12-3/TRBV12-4	ACSIVGNTEAF
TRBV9	ASSWADSGELF
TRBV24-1	ATSDSGGPLYGYT
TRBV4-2	ASSQDQAGPPTQY
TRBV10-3	AISEAYEQY
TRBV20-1	SASSSAGISNQPQH
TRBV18	ASSPEGPGTDTQY
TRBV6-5	ASSYAGGDKTEAF
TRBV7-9	ASSNQDRNHEKLF
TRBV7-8	ASSLAAGNQPQH
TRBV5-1	ASSLSDSRYEQY
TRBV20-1	SAADQYEQY
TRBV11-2	ASSFLAGGQETQY
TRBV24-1	ATSASDRGLSDTQY
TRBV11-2	ASSSRTENTEAF
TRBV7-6	ASSRLPEVDTQY
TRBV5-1	ARPGQPYQPQH
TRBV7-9	ASRGGPVSMNTEAF
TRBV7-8	ASSFFRGLNQPQH
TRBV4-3	ASSQARGSSYEQY
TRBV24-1	ATSDSSGTGAHNEQF
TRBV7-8	ASKLNGVGEQF
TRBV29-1	SVEYSSYNEQF
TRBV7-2	ASSRRGLAGGSTDTQY
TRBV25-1	ASSPARGANSAGANVLT
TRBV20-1	SARWGDTIY
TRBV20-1	SALAGRQYNEQF
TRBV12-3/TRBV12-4	ASSPSVREETQY
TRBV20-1	SALRGDYNEQF
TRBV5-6	ASSLTGTGGTGELF
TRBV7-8	ATGILTDTQY
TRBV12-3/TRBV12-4	ASSRLGYGYT
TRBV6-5	ASSLYRTGELF
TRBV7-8	ASSAGSLSGNTIY
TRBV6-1	ASSNFLTSGSYNEQF
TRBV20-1	SARTRGAGELF
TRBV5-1	ASGVSGDTQY
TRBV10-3	AIRPTAEREAF
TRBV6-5	AGSLGGGQGKFQETQY
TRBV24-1	ATSDNGAGGYEQF
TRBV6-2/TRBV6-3	ASSYSGRARNEQF
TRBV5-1	ASSRDHGTHYGYT